A selection of T cell receptor beta chains follows, all from one sample in a study of T cell responses to AZD1222 COVID-19 vaccine. Generated by immunoSEQ multiplex PCR, the TCRdb table keeps only in-frame clones and is missing some. The sample includes 100,000 to 130,000 clones, about 90% seen only once; the top ten take about 7%. The sample here was peripheral blood, taken on day 0 of AZD1222 vaccination. Every receptor here comes from an adult in good health. CDR3s leave out the opening cysteine and the closing phenylalanine or tryptophan. D genes are given only for firm matches.

TRBV30	TRBJ1-2	-	AWTAEALAYGYT
TRBV25-1	TRBJ2-7	-	ASGTFRWQY
TRBV6-5	TRBJ1-2	TRBD1	ASSQTGDGYT
TRBV7-9	TRBJ1-1	-	ASSLVGSKNTEAF
TRBV4-2	TRBJ2-2	-	ASSQEEYAGSGTGELF
TRBV24-1	TRBJ2-3	-	ATSQGYTQY
TRBV9	TRBJ2-3	-	ASSVGPDTDTQY
TRBV19	TRBJ2-2	-	ASSIRGESGELF
TRBV5-1	TRBJ2-1	TRBD1	ASSPGTGGTAKATNEQF
TRBV11-3	TRBJ2-1	-	ASSLPGTYRLFYNEQF
TRBV4-2	TRBJ2-7	-	ASSQPSGNSYEQY
TRBV5-1	TRBJ2-2	-	ASSFQTDTGELF